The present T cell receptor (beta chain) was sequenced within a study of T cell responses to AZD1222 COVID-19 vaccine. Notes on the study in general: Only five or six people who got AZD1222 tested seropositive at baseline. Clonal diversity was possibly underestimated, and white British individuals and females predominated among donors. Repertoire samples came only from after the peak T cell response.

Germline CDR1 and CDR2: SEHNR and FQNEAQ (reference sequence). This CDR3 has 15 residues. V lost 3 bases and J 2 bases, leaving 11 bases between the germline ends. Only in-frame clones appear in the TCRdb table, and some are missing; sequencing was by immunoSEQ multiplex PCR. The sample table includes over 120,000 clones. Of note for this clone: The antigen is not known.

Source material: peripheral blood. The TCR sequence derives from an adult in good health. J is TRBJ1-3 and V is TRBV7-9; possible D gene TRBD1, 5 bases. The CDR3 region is CASSLQGVAGNTIYF. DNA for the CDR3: TGTGCCAGCAGCTTGCAGGGAGTAGCTGGAAACACCATATATTTT.